Each of the 27 T cell receptor beta chains below was sequenced from the same sample in a study of CD8 T cells in Susac syndrome. Roughly 0.45 to 1 ug RNA was reverse transcribed with random hexamers. A single record per CDR3 protein comes from TCRdb applying MiXCR to the immunoSEQ multiplex PCR reads. The data hold fewer than 350,000 distinct CDR3 sequences, with approximately 89% observed a single time. Sample: CD8+ T cells from PBMCs. Receptors were obtained from a human donor with multiple sclerosis.

The genes are TRBV4-1 and TRBJ2-7; D gene uncertain. CDR1 is MGHRA and CDR2 is YSYEKL in the germline V gene. V was clipped by 5 bases and J by 9 bases, with 20 bases between them. The CDR3 has 14 residues. The CDR3 protein is CASSSSPAGSAQYF. In DNA form, the CDR3 reads TGCGCCAGCAGCTCCTCTCCCGCCGGGTCTGCGCAGTACTTC.

This chain joins TRBV7-9 and TRBJ1-5; D is possibly TRBD1 (5 bases). V was cut by 5 bases and J by 3 bases, with 8 bases left in between. Germline CDR1 SEHNR, CDR2 FQNEAQ (reference sequence). There are 13 residues in the CDR3. The chain's CDR3 is CASSLGDNQPQHF. CDR3 sequence (DNA): TGTGCCAGCAGCCTAGGGGACAATCAGCCCCAGCATTTT.

The genes are TRBV11-2 and TRBJ1-1; 10 nucleotides align to TRBD1. Per germline, CDR1 SGHAT and CDR2 FQNNGV. CDR3 size: 11 residues. Unmatched junction bases numbered 0, after V lost 8 bases and J lost 6 bases. The DNA of the CDR3 is TGTGCCAGCGGACAGGGGGCTGAAGCTTTCTTT. This translates into CASGQGAEAFF.

The sample holds one count of this clonotype. The CDR3 sequence is CASSLIAASTDTQYF. As DNA, the CDR3 is TGTGCCAGCAGCTTAATAGCAGCAAGCACAGATACGCAGTATTTT. The chain is built from TRBV7-3 and TRBJ2-3; D gene uncertain. Trimming stripped 1 base from V and 0 bases from J, with 8 bases between. Germline V gene sequence: CDR1 SGHTA, CDR2 FQGTGA. This CDR3 is 15 amino acids long.

The rearrangement links TRBV28 to TRBJ2-1, with D possibly being TRBD1 or TRBD2 (5 bases each). This CDR3 is 13 amino acids long. Germline assignment: CDR1 MDHEN and CDR2 SYDVKM. Between the trimmed V and J ends, which lost 5 bases and 12 bases, there was a span of 17 bases. This CDR3 reads CASSGSGSLGQFF. Written as DNA, the CDR3 is TGTGCCAGCAGTGGTTCAGGGAGTCTAGGGCAGTTCTTC. The whole variable domain, remainder taken from reference TRBV28 and TRBJ2-1, is DVKVTQSSRYLVKRTGEKVFLECVQDMDHENMFWYRQDPGLGLRLIYFSYDVKMKEKGDIPEGYSVSREKKERFSLILESASTNQTSMYLCASSGSGSLGQFFGPGTRLTVL.

The chain combines TRBV4-3 with TRBJ2-1, with 10 bases that match TRBD2. The trim removed 1 base at V and 6 bases at J, leaving 3 bases unmatched. Germline CDR1 LGHNA, CDR2 YSLEER. The CDR3 spans 15 residues. CDR3 DNA: TGCGCCAGCAGCCAAGTCCTAGCGGGAGCCAATGAGCAGTTCTTC. Residues: CASSQVLAGANEQFF.

This clonotype was observed a single time. This chain uses TRBV15 with TRBJ2-7, with D possibly being TRBD1 or TRBD2 (5 bases each). The CDR3 spans 15 residues. Germline-derived CDR1 and CDR2 are LNHNV and YYDKDF (reference sequence). The V gene lost 3 bases and the J gene lost 6 bases, with 18 bases spanning the gap. The CDR3 loop reads CATSRDRDGSAEQYF. Here the CDR3 DNA reads TGTGCCACCAGCAGGGATCGGGACGGGTCCGCCGAGCAGTACTTC. Full variable domain (rest looked up from reference TRBV15 and TRBJ2-7): DAMVIQNPRYQVTQFGKPVTLSCSQTLNHNVMYWYQQKSSQAPKLLFHYYDKDFNNEADTPDNFQSRRPNTSFCFLDIRSPGLGDTAMYLCATSRDRDGSAEQYFGPGTRLTVT.

V usage is TRBV19 and J usage is TRBJ2-3; the match to TRBD1 covers 7 bases. V was clipped by 10 bases and J by 2 bases; unmatched bases: 15. This CDR3 has 16 amino acids. Germline V gives CDR1 LNHDA, CDR2 SQIVND (reference sequence). This chain's CDR3 is CATLPWTGQLTDTQYF. CDR3 sequence (DNA): TGTGCCACACTACCTTGGACAGGCCAGCTCACAGATACGCAGTATTTT.

This clonotype was counted many times. V and J are TRBV7-8 and TRBJ2-7, with 8 nucleotides matching TRBD1. This CDR3 is built from 15 residues. The germline V gene encodes CDR1 SGHVS and CDR2 FQNEAQ. J was trimmed by 2 bases and V by 5 bases; bases with no gene match: 8. In DNA form, the CDR3 reads TGTGCCAGCAGCCCCCGACAGGGGCCAGCCTACGAGCAGTACTTC. Its protein is CASSPRQGPAYEQYF.

This sequence joins TRBV10-3 and TRBJ1-3, with D unresolved. The V end was cut by 2 bases, the J end by 0 bases, with 5 bases between. From germline, CDR1 is ENHRY and CDR2 SYGVKD. The CDR3 contains 14 residues. The CDR3 here is CAISETGSGNTIYF. In DNA, the CDR3 is TGTGCCATCAGTGAGACCGGCTCTGGAAACACCATATATTTT.

This chain joins TRBV7-9 and TRBJ2-7; unclear D gene. This CDR3 contains 11 residues. CDR1 and CDR2 from the germline V gene are SEHNR and FQNEAQ (reference sequence). The V end lost 0 bases, the J end lost 7 bases, and 4 bases lay between the germline ends. The CDR3 region has the DNA TGTGCCAGCAGCTTAGCGTGGGAGCAGTACTTC. Encoded protein: CASSLAWEQYF.

There are a few counts of this clonotype. The chain combines TRBV28 with TRBJ2-3, with 10 bases that match TRBD2. Germline CDR1 MDHEN, CDR2 SYDVKM. CDR3 length equals 14 residues. V gave up 4 bases and J gave up 5 bases; unmatched junction bases: 3. CDR3 residues: CASSSRLAGDTQYF. The CDR3 DNA reads TGTGCCAGCAGTTCTAGACTAGCGGGAGATACGCAGTATTTT.

The chain joins TRBV2 to TRBJ1-4; possibly TRBD1 for D (6 bases). Germline V lookup: CDR1 SNHLY, CDR2 FYNNEI. The CDR3 extends over 13 amino acids. The germline V and J ends were trimmed by 6 bases and 8 bases, with 13 bases remaining between them. The CDR3 protein is CASSYRVEEKLFF. CDR3 DNA sequence: TGTGCCAGCAGCTACAGGGTAGAGGAAAAACTGTTTTTT.

The V call is TRBV3-1, the J call TRBJ2-1; 9 bases are a match to TRBD2. J lost 3 bases, V lost 3 bases, and 9 bases had no gene match. CDR3 length equals 17 residues. Germline-derived CDR1 and CDR2 are LGHDT and YNNKEL (reference sequence). The CDR3 DNA is TGTGCCAGCAGCCATGCTATAGCGGGAGAGCGCTACAATGAGCAGTTCTTC. Protein sequence: CASSHAIAGERYNEQFF.

The gene calls are TRBV12-3 or TRBV12-4 and TRBJ2-5, with 9 bases lining up with TRBD1. V lost 7 bases to trimming and J lost 5 bases; unmatched junction nucleotides: 14. The CDR3 is 16 amino acids. For the CDR3, the DNA is TGTGCCAGCACGACCTGGGGGACAGGGTATGCGGAGACCCAGTACTTC. Translated: CASTTWGTGYAETQYF.

This clonotype was picked up one time. The chain is built from TRBV20-1 and TRBJ1-5; D is undetermined. Germline V gene lookup returns CDR1 DFQATT and CDR2 SNEGSKA (reference sequence). The CDR3 length is 17 residues. Trimming cost V 5 bases and J 0 bases, with 20 bases left between them. CDR3 nucleotide sequence: TGCAGTGCTCCACTCCTTGGAGAGGCCTATAGCAATCAGCCCCAGCATTTT. Amino acids: CSAPLLGEAYSNQPQHF.

The chain has TRBV7-2 and TRBJ2-7, with 9 positions matching TRBD1. Trimming took 5 bases from V and 3 from J; bases not matched to a gene: 5. The germline CDR1 and CDR2 sequences are SGHTA and FQGNSA. The CDR3 length is 14 residues. In DNA, the CDR3 is TGTGCCAGCAGCCCATCGGGACAGGGCTACGAGCAGTACTTC. It translates to CASSPSGQGYEQYF.

The chain recombines TRBV5-6 with TRBJ1-2, with D possibly matching TRBD1 (6 bases). Trimming left V 3 bases short and J 4 bases short, with 13 bases between. CDR3 length equals 14 residues. Germline lookup yields CDR1 SGHDT and CDR2 YYEEEE. The CDR3 here is CASSSPGQTYGYTF. In DNA, the CDR3 is TGTGCCAGCAGCTCTCCGGGACAAACCTATGGCTACACCTTC.

The chain combines TRBV5-1 with TRBJ2-7; TRBD1 matches at 8 bases. CDR1 is SGHRS, CDR2 YFSETQ, per germline. V shed 0 bases and J 3 bases; nucleotides not matched to a gene: 5. The CDR3 has 15 residues. In DNA form, the CDR3 reads TGCGCCAGCAGCTTGGGGGGCGGACAGGGCTACGAGCAGTACTTC. Translating it yields CASSLGGGQGYEQYF.

This chain links TRBV19 with TRBJ2-7; no clear D. Germline-derived CDR1 and CDR2 are LNHDA and SQIVND (reference sequence). The V and J ends lost 2 bases and 4 bases respectively, with 21 bases between them. This CDR3 is 17 amino acids long. CDR3 sequence reads: CASSISPVGLGIYEQYF. CDR3 nucleotides: TGTGCCAGTAGTATATCCCCGGTGGGATTGGGGATATACGAGCAGTACTTC.

The V gene is TRBV4-1, the J gene TRBJ1-5; 12 nucleotides agree with TRBD1. Germline CDR1 and CDR2: MGHRA and YSYEKL. This CDR3 is 16 amino acids long. The ends lost 4 bases at V and 5 bases at J; junction bases unmatched: 6. The CDR3 is CASSRLGTGGDQPQHF. The CDR3 bases are TGCGCCAGCAGCCGACTTGGGACAGGGGGCGATCAGCCCCAGCATTTT.

The V and J genes are TRBV7-2 and TRBJ2-5, with 10 bases fitting TRBD1. This CDR3 is built from 13 residues. CDR1 and CDR2 from the germline V gene are SGHTA and FQGNSA. Trimming removed 10 bases from V and 2 bases from J; junction bases left unmatched: 4. As DNA, the CDR3 is TGTGCCACCCCGGACAGGGGGCAAGAGACCCAGTACTTC. Translation gives CATPDRGQETQYF.

The V and J genes are TRBV19 and TRBJ2-2; perhaps D is TRBD1 or TRBD2 (6 bases each). This CDR3 has 16 residues. Germline loops: CDR1 LNHDA, CDR2 SQIVND (reference sequence). V lost 4 bases and J 4 bases, leaving 16 bases between the germline ends. DNA for the CDR3: TGTGCCAGTAGTACTCCCGGGGGCTCGGGCACCGGGGAGCTGTTTTTT. This codes for CASSTPGGSGTGELFF.

This clonotype was counted a single time. The V and J genes are TRBV20-1 and TRBJ2-2, with 11 bases fitting TRBD2. Losses at the gene ends were 1 base for V and 1 base for J; bases not matched to a gene: 5. The CDR3 spans 17 residues. Looked up from germline, CDR1 is DFQATT and CDR2 is SNEGSKA (reference sequence). CDR3 sequence reads: CSARAGGLAVNTGELFF. In DNA form, the CDR3 reads TGCAGTGCTAGAGCGGGGGGACTAGCGGTGAACACCGGGGAGCTGTTTTTT.

The chain joins TRBV12-3 or TRBV12-4 to TRBJ2-1; TRBD2 aligns across 7 bases. Trimming took 3 bases from V and 4 from J; bases not matched to a gene: 6. The CDR3 is 15 amino acids. The DNA for the CDR3 is TGTGCCAGCAGTTTGGGTACTAGCGAGTACAATGAGCAGTTCTTC. This translates into CASSLGTSEYNEQFF.

The J gene is TRBJ2-2, the V gene TRBV4-2; 7 nucleotides align to TRBD2. CDR3 length equals 15 residues. V trimming: 3 bases; J trimming: 4 bases; junction bases outside the gene matches: 5. The germline V gene has CDR1 LGHNA and CDR2 YNFKEQ. The CDR3 nucleotides are TGTGCCAGCAGCCAGAGCGGGGAGGGCACCGGGGAGCTGTTTTTT. Amino acids: CASSQSGEGTGELFF.

This clonotype was seen a few times. The chain joins TRBV5-4 to TRBJ1-2; D not resolved. The CDR3 covers 17 residues. The V gene's germline CDR1 is SGHNT and CDR2 YYREEE (reference sequence). The V end lost 0 bases, the J end lost 3 bases, and 18 bases lay between the germline ends. The CDR3 here is CASSLGVRSGPYYGYTF. CDR3 DNA sequence: TGTGCCAGCAGCTTGGGGGTGCGATCAGGCCCTTACTATGGCTACACCTTC.